Shown below are 18 T cell receptor beta chains from a single sample sequenced in a study of T cell responses to AZD1222 COVID-19 vaccine (dated by TCRdb to about 2021). Library preparation used the immunoSEQ multiplex PCR assay. The table was pulled from immuneACCESS by TCRdb, which kept in-frame rearrangements only. Such tables lose some clones; where checked, under half of the loss comes from unresolved V genes, and the rest has no known cause. The sample table contains about 190,000 clones; only one count was recorded for approximately 92% of them. The top ten constitute approximately 4% of the sample. The meaning of the sample's time point label: about 28 days (+/-7) after the second vaccine dose. Sample treatment or condition, as interpreted from the label and publication: meningococcal conjugate vaccine given as trial control. The starting material was peripheral blood, obtained 28 days after the second dose of the MenACWY control vaccine. These receptors originate from an adult who received the MenACWY meningococcal vaccine as a control.

Worth noting for this clone: One end of the junction varies from germline; a read error may be responsible. This sequence joins TRBV11-2 and TRBJ2-5; maybe TRBD2 (5 bases). The CDR3 runs to 13 residues. CDR1 and CDR2 (germline): SGHAT, FQNNGV. The CDR3 sequence is CASGFSSGETQYF. The CDR3 bases are TGTGCCAGCGGCTTTTCGTCGGGGGAGACCCAGTACTTC.

The CDR3 loop is CASSEGHGGTDTQYF. CDR3 sequence (DNA): TGTGCCAGCAGTGAGGGACATGGGGGGACAGATACGCAGTATTTT. The chain couples TRBV28 to TRBJ2-3; D may correspond to TRBD1 or TRBD2 (6 bases each). In germline, CDR1 is MDHEN, CDR2 SYDVKM. The CDR3 is made up of 15 amino acids. V lost 5 bases and J lost 3, with 15 bases in between.

The chain combines TRBV5-4 with TRBJ2-5, with D tentatively TRBD2 (6 bases). Germline V gives CDR1 SGHNT, CDR2 YYREEE (reference sequence). CDR3 length equals 14 residues. V lost 0 bases to trimming and J lost 5 bases, with 11 bases between them. CDR3 DNA: TGTGCCAGCAGCTTGGACCACCGGGAGGAGACCCAGTACTTC. Protein: CASSLDHREETQYF.

This clone was seen once. The rearrangement links TRBV5-1 to TRBJ2-2; no definite D call. V was shortened by 4 bases and J by 0 bases, with 13 bases between the two germline ends. CDR1 and CDR2 (germline): SGHRS, YFSETQ. This CDR3 is 16 amino acids long. DNA for the CDR3: TGCGCCAGCAGCCCGGAAGCCCAGACGAACACCGGGGAGCTGTTTTTT. Protein sequence: CASSPEAQTNTGELFF.

This chain uses TRBV10-3 with TRBJ2-3; no firm D call. Germline V gene sequence: CDR1 ENHRY, CDR2 SYGVKD. CDR3 size: 16 residues. Trimming shortened V by 0 bases and J by 1 base, and 11 bases separated the two germline ends. As DNA, the CDR3 is TGTGCCATCAGTGAGTCTGGCCCTTTGGGCACAGATACGCAGTATTTT. Encoded protein: CAISESGPLGTDTQYF.

The chain is built from TRBV15 and TRBJ1-4; D is undetermined. V gave up 1 base and J gave up 7 bases, with 19 bases separating them. This CDR3 spans 17 amino acids. Germline V gene sequence: CDR1 LNHNV, CDR2 YYDKDF (reference sequence). In DNA form, the CDR3 reads TGTGCCACCAGCAGAGGAGGAAGAGGGCAACTTAGTGAAAAACTGTTTTTT. Residues: CATSRGGRGQLSEKLFF.

This chain joins TRBV4-3 and TRBJ1-3; D gene uncertain. This CDR3 has 16 amino acids. The germline V gene encodes CDR1 LGHNA and CDR2 YSLEER. The ends were cut back, 0 bases at V and 0 bases at J, with 9 bases in the middle. The CDR3: CASSQDLSSSGNTIYF. CDR3 coding DNA: TGCGCCAGCAGCCAAGATCTCTCGAGCTCTGGAAACACCATATATTTT.

The chain employs TRBV7-2 and TRBJ2-2, with a weak D call TRBD1 (5 bases). Germline V gene lookup returns CDR1 SGHTA and CDR2 FQGNSA. V shed 5 bases and J shed 7 bases, with 17 bases lying between them. There are 15 residues in the CDR3. In DNA, the CDR3 is TGTGCCAGCAGCCTCCAGGGCCCTGTGAGCGGGGAGCTGTTTTTT. It codes for CASSLQGPVSGELFF.

V gene TRBV9 combines with J gene TRBJ1-2; D possibly corresponds to TRBD1 (5 bases). Deletions cut 0 bases from V and 7 bases from J, with 22 bases between. Germline CDR1 and CDR2: SGDLS and YYNGEE. This CDR3 region has 17 residues. CDR3 bases: TGTGCCAGCAGCGTAGGTACAGGAGGCCAAAAACGTGGTGGCTACACCTTC. The encoded protein is CASSVGTGGQKRGGYTF.

The V and J genes are TRBV28 and TRBJ2-5; D remains unclear. Trimming stripped 3 bases from V and 1 base from J, with 6 bases between. The CDR3 extends over 13 amino acids. Germline values: CDR1 MDHEN, CDR2 SYDVKM. CDR3 DNA: TGTGCCAGCAGTTTCTATTCCCAAGAGACCCAGTACTTC. This gives the protein CASSFYSQETQYF.

The V call is TRBV3-1 (or the pseudogene TRBV3-2), the J call TRBJ1-2; 10 bases match TRBD1. The CDR3 covers 13 residues. Germline CDR1 reads LGHDT; CDR2 reads YNNKEL (reference sequence). Germline trimming cut 4 bases from V and 6 bases from J; bases unmatched to any gene: 2. CDR3 protein: CASSRTGGDGYTF. The DNA of the CDR3 is TGTGCCAGCAGCCGGACAGGGGGGGATGGCTACACCTTC.

The chain uses TRBV5-6 and TRBJ2-7; the match to TRBD1 covers 9 bases. CDR1 SGHDT and CDR2 YYEEEE come from the germline V gene. The junction had 6 bases not matched to a gene; V was cut back by 4 bases and J by 1 base. The CDR3 is made up of 15 amino acids. In nucleotides, the CDR3 is TGTGCCAGCAGCGGAAACAGGGGGCTGTCCTACGAGCAGTACTTC. Protein product: CASSGNRGLSYEQYF.

The rearrangement uses TRBV5-1 and TRBJ2-7; D is unresolved. This CDR3 spans 13 amino acids. Germline lookup yields CDR1 SGHRS and CDR2 YFSETQ. V lost 1 base and J lost 6, with 11 bases in between. The CDR3 region is CASSLRGPFEQYF. Written as DNA, the CDR3 is TGCGCCAGCAGCTTGAGAGGCCCGTTCGAGCAGTACTTC.

J is TRBJ2-3 and V is TRBV6-5; D ambiguous. The V end was cut by 7 bases, the J end by 4 bases, with 6 bases between. Germline V gene sequence: CDR1 MNHEY, CDR2 SVGAGI. This CDR3 spans 11 amino acids. CDR3 bases: TGTGCCAGCATGGTATCAGATACGCAGTATTTT. As protein: CASMVSDTQYF.

V and J are TRBV6-5 and TRBJ2-7, with TRBD1 matching over 7 bases. V was clipped by 0 bases and J by 1 base; unmatched bases: 3. The CDR3 totals 15 residues. Germline loops: CDR1 MNHEY, CDR2 SVGAGI. The CDR3 here is CASSYSSGGSYEQYF. Written as DNA, the CDR3 is TGTGCCAGCAGTTACTCTTCAGGGGGTTCCTACGAGCAGTACTTC.

This clone was seen a single time. CDR3 sequence reads: CASSIRGPENEQYF. CDR3 DNA sequence: TGTGCCAGCAGCATAAGGGGGCCCGAGAACGAGCAGTACTTC. The J gene is TRBJ2-7, the V gene TRBV11-3; 7 nucleotides agree with TRBD1. Trimming took 5 bases from V and 5 from J; bases not matched to a gene: 9. The CDR3 has 14 residues. CDR1 SGHNT and CDR2 YENEEA come from the germline V gene.

This rearrangement joins TRBV12-3 or TRBV12-4 to TRBJ1-6, with D unresolved. Trimming stripped 3 bases from V and 4 bases from J, with 4 bases between. CDR3 length: 13 residues. CDR3 region: CASSLGYNSPLHF. DNA for the CDR3: TGTGCCAGCAGTTTGGGGTATAATTCACCCCTCCACTTT.

The chain carries TRBV5-8 and TRBJ2-1; TRBD2 matches 7 bases. The CDR3 consists of 13 residues. Germline lookup yields CDR1 SGHTS and CDR2 YDEGEE. With 6 bases clipped from V and 8 bases from J, the junction kept 8 bases outside the gene matches. The CDR3 bases are TGTGCCAGCATCACTTACAGCGGGGATGAGCAGTTCTTC. It codes for CASITYSGDEQFF.